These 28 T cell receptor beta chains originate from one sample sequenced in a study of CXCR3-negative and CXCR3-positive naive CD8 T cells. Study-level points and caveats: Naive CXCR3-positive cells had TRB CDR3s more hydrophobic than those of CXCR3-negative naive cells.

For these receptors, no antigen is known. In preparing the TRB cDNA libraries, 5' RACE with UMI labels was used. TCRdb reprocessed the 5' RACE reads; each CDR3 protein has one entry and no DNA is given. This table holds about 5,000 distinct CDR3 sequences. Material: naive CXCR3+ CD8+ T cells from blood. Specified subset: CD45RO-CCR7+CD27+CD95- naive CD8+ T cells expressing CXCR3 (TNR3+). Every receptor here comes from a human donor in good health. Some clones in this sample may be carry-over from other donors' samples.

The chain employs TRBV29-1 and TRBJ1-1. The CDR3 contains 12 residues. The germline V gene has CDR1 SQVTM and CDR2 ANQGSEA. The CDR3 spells CSVFQLNTEAFF.

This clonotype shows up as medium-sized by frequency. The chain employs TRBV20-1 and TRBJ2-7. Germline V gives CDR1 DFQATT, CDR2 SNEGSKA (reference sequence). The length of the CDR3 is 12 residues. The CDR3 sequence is CSARKSGYEQYF.

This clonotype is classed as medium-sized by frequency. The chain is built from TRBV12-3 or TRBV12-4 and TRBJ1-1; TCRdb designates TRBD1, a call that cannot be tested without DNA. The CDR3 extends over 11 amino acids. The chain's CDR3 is CASSLKGEDSF.

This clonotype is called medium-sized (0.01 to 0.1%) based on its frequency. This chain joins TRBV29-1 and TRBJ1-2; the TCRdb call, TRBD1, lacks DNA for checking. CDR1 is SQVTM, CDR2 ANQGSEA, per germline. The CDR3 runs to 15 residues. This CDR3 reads CSVTGTGGIENGYTF.

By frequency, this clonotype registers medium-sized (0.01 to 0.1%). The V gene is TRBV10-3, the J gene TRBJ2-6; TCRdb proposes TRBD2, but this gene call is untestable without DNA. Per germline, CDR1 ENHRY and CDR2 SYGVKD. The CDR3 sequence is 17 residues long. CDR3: CAISELAGGSGANVLTF.

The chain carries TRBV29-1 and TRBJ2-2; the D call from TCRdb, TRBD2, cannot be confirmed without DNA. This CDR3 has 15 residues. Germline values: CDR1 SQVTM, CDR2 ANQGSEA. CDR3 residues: CSVVLAGWNTGELFF.

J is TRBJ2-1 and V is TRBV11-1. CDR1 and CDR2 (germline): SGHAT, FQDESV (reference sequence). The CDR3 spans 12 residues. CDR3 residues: CASSLALAEQFF.

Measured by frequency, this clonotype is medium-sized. Here the CDR3 reads CASSLYYLTDNEQFF. The chain links TRBV5-1 to TRBJ2-1; with no DNA, the TCRdb D assignment of TRBD1 cannot be verified. The CDR3 loop spans 15 amino acids. Germline V gives CDR1 SGHRS, CDR2 YFSETQ.

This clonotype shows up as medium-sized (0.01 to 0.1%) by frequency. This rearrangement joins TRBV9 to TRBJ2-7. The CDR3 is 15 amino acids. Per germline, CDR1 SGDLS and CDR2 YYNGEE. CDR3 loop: CASSVAAAFSYEQYF.

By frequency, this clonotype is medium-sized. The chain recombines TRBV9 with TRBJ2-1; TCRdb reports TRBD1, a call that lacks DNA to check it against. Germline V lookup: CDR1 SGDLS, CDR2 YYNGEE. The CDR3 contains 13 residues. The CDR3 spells CASRGTVHNEQFF.

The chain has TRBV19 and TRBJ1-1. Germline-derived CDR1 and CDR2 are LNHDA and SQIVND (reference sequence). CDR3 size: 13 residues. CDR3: CASSLAENTEAFF.

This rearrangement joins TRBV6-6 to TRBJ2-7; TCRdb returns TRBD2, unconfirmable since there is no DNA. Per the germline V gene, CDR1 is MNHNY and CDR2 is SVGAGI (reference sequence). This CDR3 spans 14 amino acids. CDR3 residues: CASATQGHQYEQYF.

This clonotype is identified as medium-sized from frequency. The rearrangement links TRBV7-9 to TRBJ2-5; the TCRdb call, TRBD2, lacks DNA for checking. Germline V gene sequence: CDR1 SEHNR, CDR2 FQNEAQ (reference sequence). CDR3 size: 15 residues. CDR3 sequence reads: CASSLTGTIQETQYF.

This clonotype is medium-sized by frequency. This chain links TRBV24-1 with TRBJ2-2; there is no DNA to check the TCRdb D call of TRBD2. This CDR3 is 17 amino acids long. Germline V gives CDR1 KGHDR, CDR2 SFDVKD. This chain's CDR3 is CATSDLLAGGRPGELFF.

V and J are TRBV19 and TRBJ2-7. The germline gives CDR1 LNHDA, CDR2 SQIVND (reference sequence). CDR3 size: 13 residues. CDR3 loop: CASSIDPTYEQYF.

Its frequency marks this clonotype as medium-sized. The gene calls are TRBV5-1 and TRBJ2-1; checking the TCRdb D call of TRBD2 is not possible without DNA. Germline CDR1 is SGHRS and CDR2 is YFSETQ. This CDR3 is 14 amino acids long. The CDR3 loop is CASRAGPSYNEQFF.

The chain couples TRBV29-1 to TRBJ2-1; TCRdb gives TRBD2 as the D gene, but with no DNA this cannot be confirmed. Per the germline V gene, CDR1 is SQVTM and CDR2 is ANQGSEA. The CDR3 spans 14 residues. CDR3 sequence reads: CSTLAGGDYNEQFF.

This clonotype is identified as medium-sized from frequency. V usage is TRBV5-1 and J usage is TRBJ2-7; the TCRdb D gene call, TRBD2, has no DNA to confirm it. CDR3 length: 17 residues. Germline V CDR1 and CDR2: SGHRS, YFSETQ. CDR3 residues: CASSLASGSIRVYEQYF. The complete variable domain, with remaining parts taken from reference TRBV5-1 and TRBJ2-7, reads KAGVTQTPRYLIKTRGQQVTLSCSPISGHRSVSWYQQTPGQGLQFLFEYFSETQRNKGNFPGRFSGRQFSNSRSEMNVSTLELGDSALYLCASSLASGSIRVYEQYFGPGTRLTVT.

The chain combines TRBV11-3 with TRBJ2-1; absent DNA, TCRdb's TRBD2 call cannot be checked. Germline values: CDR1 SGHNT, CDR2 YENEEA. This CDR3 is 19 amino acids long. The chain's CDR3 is CASSPGGGTKQLLLNEQFF.

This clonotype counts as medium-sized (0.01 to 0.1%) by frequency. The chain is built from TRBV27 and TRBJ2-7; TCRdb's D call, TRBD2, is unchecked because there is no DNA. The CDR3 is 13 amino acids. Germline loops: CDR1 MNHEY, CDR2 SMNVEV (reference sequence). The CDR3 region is CASSLMGAYEQYF.

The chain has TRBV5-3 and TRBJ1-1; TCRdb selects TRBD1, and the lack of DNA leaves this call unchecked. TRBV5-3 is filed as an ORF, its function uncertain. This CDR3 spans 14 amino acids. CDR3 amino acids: CARSYTGSNTEAFF.

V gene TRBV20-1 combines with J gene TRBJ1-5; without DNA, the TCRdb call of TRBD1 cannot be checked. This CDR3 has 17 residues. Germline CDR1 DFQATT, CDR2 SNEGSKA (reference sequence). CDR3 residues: CSARPGQGLPSNQPQHF.

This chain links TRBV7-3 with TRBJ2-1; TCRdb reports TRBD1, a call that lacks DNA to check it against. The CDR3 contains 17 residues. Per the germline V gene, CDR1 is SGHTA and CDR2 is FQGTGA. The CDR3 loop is CASSFTGGVGKNNEQFF.

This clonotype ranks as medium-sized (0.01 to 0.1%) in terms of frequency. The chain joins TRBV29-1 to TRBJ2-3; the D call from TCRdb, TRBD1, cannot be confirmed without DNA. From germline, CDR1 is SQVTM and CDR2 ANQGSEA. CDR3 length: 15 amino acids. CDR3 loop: CSVDGTGVTTDTQYF.

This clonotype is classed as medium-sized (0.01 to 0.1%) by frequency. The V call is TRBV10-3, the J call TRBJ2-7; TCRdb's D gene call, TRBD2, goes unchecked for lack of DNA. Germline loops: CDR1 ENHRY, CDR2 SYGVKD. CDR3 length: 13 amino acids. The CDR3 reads CATHLGETYEQYF.

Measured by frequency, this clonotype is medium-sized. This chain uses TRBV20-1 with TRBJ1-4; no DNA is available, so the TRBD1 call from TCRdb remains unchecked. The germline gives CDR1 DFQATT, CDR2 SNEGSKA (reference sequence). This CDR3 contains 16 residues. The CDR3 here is CSARDRWTATNEKLFF.

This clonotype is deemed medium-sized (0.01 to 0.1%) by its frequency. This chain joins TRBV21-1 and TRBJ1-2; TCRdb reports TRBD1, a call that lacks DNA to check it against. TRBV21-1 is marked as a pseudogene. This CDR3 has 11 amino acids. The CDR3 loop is CASRRQYGYTF.

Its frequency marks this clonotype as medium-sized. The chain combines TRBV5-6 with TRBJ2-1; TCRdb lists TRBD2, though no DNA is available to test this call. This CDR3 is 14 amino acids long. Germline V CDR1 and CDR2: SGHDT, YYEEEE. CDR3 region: CASSLPREYYEQFF. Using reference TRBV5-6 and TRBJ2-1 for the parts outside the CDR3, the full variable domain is DAGVTQSPTHLIKTRGQQVTLRCSPKSGHDTVSWYQQALGQGPQFIFQYYEEEERQRGNFPDRFSGHQFPNYSSELNVNALLLGDSALYLCASSLPREYYEQFFGPGTRLTVL.